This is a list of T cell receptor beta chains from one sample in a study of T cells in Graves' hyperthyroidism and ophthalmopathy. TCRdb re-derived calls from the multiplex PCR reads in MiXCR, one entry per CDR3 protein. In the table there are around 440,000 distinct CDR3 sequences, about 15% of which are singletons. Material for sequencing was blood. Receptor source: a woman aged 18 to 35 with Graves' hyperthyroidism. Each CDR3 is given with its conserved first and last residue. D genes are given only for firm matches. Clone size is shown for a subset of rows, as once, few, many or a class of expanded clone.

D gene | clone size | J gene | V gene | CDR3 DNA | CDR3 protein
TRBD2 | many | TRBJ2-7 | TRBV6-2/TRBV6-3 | TGTGCCAGCAGTTATACTAGCGGGAGCTCCTACGAGCAGTACTTC | CASSYTSGSSYEQYF
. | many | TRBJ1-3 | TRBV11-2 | TGTGCCAGCAGCTTAAACTTTGAACACTCTGGAAACACCATATATTTT | CASSLNFEHSGNTIYF
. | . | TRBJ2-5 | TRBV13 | TGTGCCAGCAGTCGCTCCCAGGGAGAGGTGACCCAGTACTTC | CASSRSQGEVTQYF
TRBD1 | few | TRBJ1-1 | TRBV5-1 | TGCGCCAGCAGCTTGGTAAGGACAGGGATCACTGAAGCTTTCTTT | CASSLVRTGITEAFF
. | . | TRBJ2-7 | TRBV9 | TGTGCCAGCAGCGTAGACGCGAAAAACGAGCAGTACTTC | CASSVDAKNEQYF
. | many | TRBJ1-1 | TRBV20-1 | TGCAGTGCTAGAGATCCAAAGACTGGGGGCACTGAAGCTTTCTTT | CSARDPKTGGTEAFF
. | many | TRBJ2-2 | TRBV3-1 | TGTGCCAGCAGCCAGAGGACGGGGGAGCTGTTTTTT | CASSQRTGELFF
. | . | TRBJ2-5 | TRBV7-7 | TGTGCGAGCATCGACGGAGCCCAAGAGACCCAGTACTTC | CASIDGAQETQYF
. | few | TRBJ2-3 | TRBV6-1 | TGTGCCAGCAGTGGTAGGGGCCGCAGCCAAGATACGCAGTATTTT | CASSGRGRSQDTQYF
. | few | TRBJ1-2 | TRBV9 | TGTGCCAGCAGCGTAGGAAGGGGAGGGAACTATGGCTACACCTTC | CASSVGRGGNYGYTF
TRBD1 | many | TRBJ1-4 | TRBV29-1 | TGCAGCGTTGATGGACAGGGGGCGGGTGAAAAACTGTTTTTT | CSVDGQGAGEKLFF
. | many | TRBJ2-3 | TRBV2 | TGTGCCAGCCTTAAGAGCACAGATACGCAGTATTTT | CASLKSTDTQYF
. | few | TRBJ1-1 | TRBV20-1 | TGCAGTGCTAGCCACCGTAAGAACACTGAAGCTTTCTTT | CSASHRKNTEAFF
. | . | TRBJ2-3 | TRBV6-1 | TGTGCCAGCAGTGAAGCCCGAAGGGATACGCAGTATTTT | CASSEARRDTQYF
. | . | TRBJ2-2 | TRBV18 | TGTGCCAGCTCATCCACCGGGACAAACACCGGGGAGCTGTTTTTT | CASSSTGTNTGELFF
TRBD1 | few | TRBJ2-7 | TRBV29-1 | TGCAGCGTTGGGGCAGGGGGATCCTACGAGCAGTACTTC | CSVGAGGSYEQYF
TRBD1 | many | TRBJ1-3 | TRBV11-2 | TGTGCCAGCAGCCAATCACAGGGGGTCCGTCCTGGAAACACCATATATTTT | CASSQSQGVRPGNTIYF
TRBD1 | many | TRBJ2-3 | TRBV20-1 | TGCAGTGCTAGGGGGACAGGGAATGCCCTTAGCACAGATACGCAGTATTTT | CSARGTGNALSTDTQYF
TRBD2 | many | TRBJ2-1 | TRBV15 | TGTGCCACCAGCTTCGAAGCGGGGGGAGGTGAGCAGTTCTTC | CATSFEAGGGEQFF
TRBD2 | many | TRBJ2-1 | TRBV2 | TGTGCCAGCAGTGTAAGTCTAGCGGGACGGGGATTGGACAATGAGCAGTTCTTC | CASSVSLAGRGLDNEQFF
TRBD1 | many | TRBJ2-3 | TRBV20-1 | TGCAGTGCAAGGGACAGACTTAGCGTTACGCAGTATTTT | CSARDRLSVTQYF
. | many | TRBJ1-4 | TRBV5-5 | TGTGCCAGCACCAAAGCCGACGCAACTAATGAAAAACTGTTTTTT | CASTKADATNEKLFF
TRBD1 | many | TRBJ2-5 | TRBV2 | TGTGCCAGCAGTGGCGACAGGGTAAAAGAGACCCAGTACTTC | CASSGDRVKETQYF
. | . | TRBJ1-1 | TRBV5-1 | TGCGCCAGCAGCCCTCTGACCGAGATATTCACTGAAGCTTTCTTT | CASSPLTEIFTEAFF